This TCR beta chain was found in a study of circulating tumor DNA in untreated peripheral T-cell lymphoma. For this clone: What it binds is not known.

Broader study findings: Baseline tissues yielded approximately 83% and baseline serum 65% to 75% tumor-specific clonotype detection.

Sequenced by immunoSEQ multiplex PCR; TCRdb stores in-frame clones only, minus some. This repertoire shows more than 1,000 clones, about 80% found once; its top ten account for 4% to 6%. V was cut by 3 bases and J by 4 bases, with 20 bases left in between. The CDR3 consists of 17 residues. CDR1 is MDHEN and CDR2 is SYDVKM in the germline V gene. The sequenced material came from tumor tissue. This chain uses TRBV28 with TRBJ2-3, with D tentatively TRBD2 (6 bases). The receptor comes from a human donor with peripheral T-cell lymphoma. Here the CDR3 reads CASSFLQSAGSPDTQYF. CDR3 bases: TGTGCCAGCAGTTTCCTCCAAAGCGCGGGGAGCCCAGATACGCAGTATTTT.